Listed below are T cell receptor beta chains from one sample, sequenced in a study of response to subunit inactivated influenza vaccine. TCRdb re-called the RT-PCR reads with MiXCR, one entry per CDR3 protein. Of hundreds of thousands of distinct CDR3 sequences in the sample, around 8% are singletons; the top ten hold over 10%. Sequencing was performed on PBMCs from blood, taken around 25 months after vaccination. These receptors came from a man between 50 and 69 years old who received an inactivated influenza vaccine. CDR3s include the opening cysteine and the closing phenylalanine or tryptophan. Each record gives: V gene, D gene, CDR3 length, clone size, J gene, CDR3 DNA, CDR3 protein. A D gene is named only where the DNA matches it firmly. Clone size is not always given. Where it is, it says once, few, many or a class for expanded clones.

TRBV28	-	11	-	TRBJ2-7	TGTGCCAGCGGGGACATCTACGAGCAGTACTTC	CASGDIYEQYF
TRBV19	-	13	few	TRBJ1-5	TGTGCCAGTAGTATCAACCCCGCGGAGCCCCAGCATTTT	CASSINPAEPQHF
TRBV7-6	TRBD1	16	-	TRBJ2-2	TGTGCCAGCAGCTTACTGGGACAGGGTAACACCGGGGAGCTGTTTTTT	CASSLLGQGNTGELFF
TRBV6-5	TRBD1	13	few	TRBJ1-2	TGTGCCAGCAGTTACAGGACAGGGCATGGCTACACCTTC	CASSYRTGHGYTF
TRBV23-1	-	15	-	TRBJ2-2	-	CASHVAEATPGSCFF
TRBV7-3	-	15	-	TRBJ2-1	TGTGCCAGCAGCTTACAGTTGGGGACGTTCGATGAGCAGTTCTTC	CASSLQLGTFDEQFF
TRBV24-1	-	17	few	TRBJ2-2	TGTGCCACCAGTGAATATGCCGGACGGATGAACACCGGGGAGCTGTTTTTT	CATSEYAGRMNTGELFF
TRBV20-1	-	14	-	TRBJ2-3	TGCAGTGCTAGAGGGTCCACGAACACAGATACGCAGTATTTT	CSARGSTNTDTQYF
TRBV20-1	TRBD2	14	-	TRBJ2-7	TGCAGTGCTAGTGCGGCGGGAGGCTCCTACGAGCAGTACTTC	CSASAAGGSYEQYF
TRBV5-1	TRBD2	14	few	TRBJ2-3	TGCGCCAGCAGCTCTGGACTAGAAGGTGATACGCAGTATTTT	CASSSGLEGDTQYF
TRBV24-1	TRBD1	16	few	TRBJ2-6	TGTGCCACCAGTGACACGACAGGGGATGGGGCCAACGTCCTGACTTTC	CATSDTTGDGANVLTF
TRBV7-9	TRBD2	15	few	TRBJ2-1	TGTGCCAGCAGCTTCGGGACTAGCGGGGTGGCTGAGCAGTTCTTC	CASSFGTSGVAEQFF
TRBV7-2	-	15	many	TRBJ2-7	TGTGCCAGCAGCCTGCTCCAGGGGAACGCCTACGAGCAGTACTTC	CASSLLQGNAYEQYF
TRBV11-3	TRBD2	14	-	TRBJ2-1	TGTGCCAGCAGCTCCTGGACTAGTTCGAATGAGCAGTTCTTC	CASSSWTSSNEQFF
TRBV11-3	TRBD2	16	many	TRBJ2-1	TGTGCCAGCAGCTTAGGACTAGCGGGCTCCTACAATGAGCAGTTCTTC	CASSLGLAGSYNEQFF
TRBV14	-	16	few	TRBJ2-1	TGTGCCAGCAGCCGACTAGGCGCTGTTGCCTACAATGAGCAGTTCTTC	CASSRLGAVAYNEQFF